These 6 T cell receptor beta chains share one sample of origin, sequenced in a study of siplizumab effects on memory and regulatory T cells. Some clones are missing from TCRdb's copy, which holds only in-frame ones; the method was immunoSEQ multiplex PCR. The profile shows about 50,000 clones, 85% to 95% of them singletons. Source material: CD8+ T cells sorted from blood. These receptors all come from a human donor in good health.

V gene TRBV27 combines with J gene TRBJ2-1; 13 bases are shared with TRBD2. The CDR3 is 20 amino acids. Germline trimming cut 6 bases from V and 5 bases from J; bases unmatched to any gene: 19. Germline-derived CDR1 and CDR2 are MNHEY and SMNVEV (reference sequence). The CDR3 DNA sequence: TGTGCCAGCAGCCTGGGACTAGCGGGATCATATACTACCCCTAACAATGAGCAGTTCTTC. Residues: CASSLGLAGSYTTPNNEQFF.

The gene calls are TRBV5-4 and TRBJ2-7, with a tentative D call TRBD1 (6 bases). The CDR3 covers 14 residues. Germline CDR1 reads SGHNT; CDR2 reads YYREEE (reference sequence). Trimming took 1 base from V and 3 from J, leaving 11 bases between them. For the CDR3, the DNA is TGTGCCAGCAGCTTGCCTGACAGGCACTACGAGCAGTACTTC. Translating it yields CASSLPDRHYEQYF.

Only one count was recorded for this clone. The V and J genes are TRBV6-6 and TRBJ2-7; possibly TRBD2 for D (6 bases). The V end was cut by 5 bases, the J end by 3 bases, with 14 bases between. This CDR3 has 14 residues. Germline V gene sequence: CDR1 MNHNY, CDR2 SVGAGI (reference sequence). The DNA for the CDR3 is TGTGCCAGCAGTGGGACCGGGACTCTCTACGAGCAGTACTTC. Protein product: CASSGTGTLYEQYF.

V usage is TRBV28 and J usage is TRBJ2-3, with D tentatively TRBD2 (6 bases). V was pared by 3 bases and J by 0 bases, with 13 bases between. Germline loops: CDR1 MDHEN, CDR2 SYDVKM. The CDR3 is made up of 16 amino acids. CDR3 sequence reads: CASSFLTGGSTDTQYF. The CDR3 DNA follows: TGTGCCAGCAGTTTCCTCACTGGAGGGAGCACAGATACGCAGTATTTT.

In its sample, this clone was seen once. This chain connects TRBV9 to TRBJ2-3, with D uncertain. CDR1 SGDLS and CDR2 YYNGEE come from the germline V gene. This CDR3 comprises 15 residues. V was trimmed by 0 bases and J by 2 bases, leaving 10 bases between them. CDR3 residues: CASSVGLPVTDTQYF. The DNA of the CDR3 is TGTGCCAGCAGCGTAGGACTCCCTGTCACAGATACGCAGTATTTT.

The rearrangement uses TRBV28 and TRBJ2-6, with 12 positions matching TRBD1. Germline lookup yields CDR1 MDHEN and CDR2 SYDVKM. V trimming: 6 bases; J trimming: 0 bases; junction bases outside the gene matches: 6. CDR3 length equals 18 residues. Here the CDR3 reads CASRSGTGGFSGANVLTF. The CDR3 nucleotides read TGTGCCAGCAGATCAGGGACAGGGGGCTTCTCTGGGGCCAACGTCCTGACTTTC.